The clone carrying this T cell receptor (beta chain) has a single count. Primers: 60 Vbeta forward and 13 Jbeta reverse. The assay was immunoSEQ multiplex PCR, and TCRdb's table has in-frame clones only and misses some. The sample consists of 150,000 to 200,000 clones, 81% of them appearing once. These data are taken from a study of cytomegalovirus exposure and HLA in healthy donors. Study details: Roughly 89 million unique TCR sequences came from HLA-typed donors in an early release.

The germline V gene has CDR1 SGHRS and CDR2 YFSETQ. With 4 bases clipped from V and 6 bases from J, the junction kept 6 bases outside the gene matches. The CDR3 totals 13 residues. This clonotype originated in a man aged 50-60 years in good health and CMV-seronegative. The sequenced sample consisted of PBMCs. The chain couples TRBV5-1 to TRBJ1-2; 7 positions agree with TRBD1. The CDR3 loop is CASSPGQVNGYTF. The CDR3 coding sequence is TGCGCCAGCAGCCCCGGACAGGTTAATGGCTACACCTTC.